The 31 T cell receptor beta chains reported below all come from one sample, sequenced in a study of monozygotic twins with inflammatory bowel disease. TCRdb reprocessed the 5' RACE reads; each CDR3 protein has one entry and no DNA is given. Reported are about 420,000 distinct CDR3 sequences; the ten largest clones contain less than 2.5%. The sequenced sample consisted of blood. The receptors derive from a human donor with ulcerative colitis or Crohn's disease, or a healthy co-twin of an affected twin (not recorded which).

The chain joins TRBV6-1 to TRBJ1-2; TCRdb calls TRBD1, which cannot be checked without DNA. This CDR3 has 15 amino acids. From germline, CDR1 is MNHNS and CDR2 SASEGT. CDR3 in amino acids: CASRTGATPMEGYTF.

This chain links TRBV7-2 with TRBJ1-4; TCRdb proposes TRBD1, but this gene call is untestable without DNA. The germline CDR1 and CDR2 sequences are SGHTA and FQGNSA. The CDR3 length is 11 residues. CDR3: CASSTRQKLFF.

The rearrangement joins TRBV15 to TRBJ2-7; TCRdb indicates TRBD1, and absent DNA this call remains unverified. Germline V CDR1 and CDR2: LNHNV, YYDKDF (reference sequence). This CDR3 is 19 amino acids long. CDR3 loop: CATSTRPGQGAFGGYEQYF.

The chain carries TRBV10-3 and TRBJ1-3; without DNA, the TCRdb call of TRBD1 cannot be checked. Looked up from germline, CDR1 is ENHRY and CDR2 is SYGVKD. The CDR3 is 16 amino acids. The CDR3 loop is CAISEHRGGSGNTIYF.

The CDR3 region is CASSLSEGARTEAFF. The chain recombines TRBV5-1 with TRBJ1-1; TCRdb gives TRBD1 as the D gene, but with no DNA this cannot be confirmed. The CDR3 extends over 15 amino acids. Germline assignment: CDR1 SGHRS and CDR2 YFSETQ.

V and J are TRBV7-6 and TRBJ2-3; TCRdb returns TRBD2, unconfirmable since there is no DNA. The CDR3 sequence is 16 residues long. The V gene's germline CDR1 is SGHVS and CDR2 FNYEAQ. The chain's CDR3 is CASSLRAGSVTDTQYF.

CDR3 region: CASRAGTSGANEQFF. The J gene is TRBJ2-1, the V gene TRBV28; TCRdb returns TRBD2, unconfirmable since there is no DNA. Per the germline V gene, CDR1 is MDHEN and CDR2 is SYDVKM. This CDR3 is built from 15 residues. The whole variable domain, filled in from reference TRBV28 and TRBJ2-1, reads DVKVTQSSRYLVKRTGEKVFLECVQDMDHENMFWYRQDPGLGLRLIYFSYDVKMKEKGDIPEGYSVSREKKERFSLILESASTNQTSMYLCASRAGTSGANEQFFGPGTRLTVL.

The chain links TRBV18 to TRBJ2-2; there is no DNA to check the TCRdb D call of TRBD2. The CDR3 totals 16 residues. Germline lookup yields CDR1 KGHSH and CDR2 LQKENI. CDR3 loop: CASSGLAGGNTGELFF.

The CDR3 is CASSSPGLAHYEQYF. This rearrangement joins TRBV28 to TRBJ2-7; without DNA, the TCRdb call of TRBD2 cannot be checked. This CDR3 spans 15 amino acids. CDR1 is MDHEN, CDR2 SYDVKM, per germline.

This rearrangement joins TRBV5-1 to TRBJ2-7; TCRdb's D call, TRBD1, is unchecked because there is no DNA. This CDR3 has 13 amino acids. The germline CDR1 and CDR2 sequences are SGHRS and YFSETQ. The CDR3: CASSGGMDYEQYF.

The chain joins TRBV19 to TRBJ2-7; TCRdb calls TRBD2, which cannot be checked without DNA. The CDR3 has 14 residues. Looked up from germline, CDR1 is LNHDA and CDR2 is SQIVND (reference sequence). The CDR3 sequence is CASSTSGRASEQYF. The variable domain in full, completed from reference TRBV19 and TRBJ2-7, reads DGGITQSPKYLFRKEGQNVTLSCEQNLNHDAMYWYRQDPGQGLRLIYYSQIVNDFQKGDIAEGYSVSREKKESFPLTVTSAQKNPTAFYLCASSTSGRASEQYFGPGTRLTVT.

The J gene is TRBJ2-1, the V gene TRBV20-1; absent DNA, TCRdb's TRBD2 call cannot be checked. The CDR3 sequence is 13 residues long. Germline-derived CDR1 and CDR2 are DFQATT and SNEGSKA (reference sequence). The CDR3 spells CSARVIAGGEQFF.

The CDR3 loop is CASSYSERLETQYF. This chain connects TRBV6-2 or TRBV6-3 to TRBJ2-5. This CDR3 contains 14 residues. Germline V gene sequence: CDR1 MNHEY, CDR2 SVGEGT.

The chain employs TRBV7-9 and TRBJ1-6; the TRBD1 assignment by TCRdb is unverifiable without DNA. The CDR3 has 19 residues. The germline V gene encodes CDR1 SEHNR and CDR2 FQNEAQ (reference sequence). The CDR3 here is CASSLGQGSDRSYNSPLHF.

The gene calls are TRBV5-1 and TRBJ1-6; the TRBD1 assignment by TCRdb is unverifiable without DNA. Germline CDR1 is SGHRS and CDR2 is YFSETQ. The CDR3 is 16 amino acids. This CDR3 is CASSLASGGLNSPLHF.

The chain carries TRBV5-8 and TRBJ2-3; TCRdb designates TRBD2, a call that cannot be tested without DNA. Per germline, CDR1 SGHTS and CDR2 YDEGEE. CDR3 length: 15 amino acids. The CDR3 sequence is CASSLGLAGGDTQYF.

V gene TRBV28 combines with J gene TRBJ2-7; the TCRdb call, TRBD1, lacks DNA for checking. The CDR3 extends over 14 amino acids. The germline CDR1 and CDR2 sequences are MDHEN and SYDVKM. The CDR3: CASRGRDILSEQYF.

This chain links TRBV18 with TRBJ1-1; with no DNA, the TCRdb D assignment of TRBD1 cannot be verified. There are 15 residues in the CDR3. CDR1 and CDR2 from the germline V gene are KGHSH and LQKENI. CDR3 amino acids: CASSPRSGDNTEAFF.

The chain combines TRBV27 with TRBJ1-5; checking the TCRdb D call of TRBD1 is not possible without DNA. Germline V gene data show CDR1 as MNHEY and CDR2 as SMNVEV (reference sequence). CDR3 length: 16 residues. The CDR3 spells CASSLLGGSSNQPQHF.

This chain uses TRBV7-2 with TRBJ2-7; absent DNA, TCRdb's TRBD1 call cannot be checked. CDR1 SGHTA and CDR2 FQGNSA come from the germline V gene. The CDR3 length is 15 residues. The CDR3 reads CASSWGGWEGSEQYF.

The CDR3 spells CAWKGRENTEAFF. The chain is built from TRBV30 and TRBJ1-1. Germline V gives CDR1 GTSNPN, CDR2 SVGIG (reference sequence). The CDR3 is 13 residues long.

The rearrangement uses TRBV10-3 and TRBJ2-7; TCRdb selects TRBD1, and the lack of DNA leaves this call unchecked. The CDR3 length is 14 residues. The germline CDR1 and CDR2 sequences are ENHRY and SYGVKD. Here the CDR3 reads CTIRAGTGTYEQYF.

V usage is TRBV7-3 and J usage is TRBJ2-1; with no DNA, the TCRdb D assignment of TRBD2 cannot be verified. The CDR3 contains 15 residues. Germline V CDR1 and CDR2: SGHTA, FQGTGA. The CDR3 protein is CASSSSGLLGNEQFF.

The chain combines TRBV11-3 with TRBJ2-1; TCRdb reports TRBD2, a call that lacks DNA to check it against. CDR3 length: 14 residues. Per the germline V gene, CDR1 is SGHNT and CDR2 is YENEEA. The CDR3 here is CASSGGGIYNEQFF.

The chain is built from TRBV19 and TRBJ2-2; the D call from TCRdb, TRBD2, cannot be confirmed without DNA. CDR3 length: 16 amino acids. CDR1 and CDR2 (germline): LNHDA, SQIVND (reference sequence). CDR3 sequence reads: CASSDLSGANTGELFF.

The chain employs TRBV30 and TRBJ2-5. CDR3 length equals 11 residues. The germline CDR1 and CDR2 sequences are GTSNPN and SVGIG (reference sequence). The CDR3 spells CGGTWEETQYF.

This rearrangement joins TRBV29-1 to TRBJ2-7; TCRdb reports TRBD2, a call that lacks DNA to check it against. Germline V gives CDR1 SQVTM, CDR2 ANQGSEA. The CDR3 has 16 amino acids. Here the CDR3 reads CSVEALAGGPVYEQYF.

This chain connects TRBV5-1 to TRBJ2-1; checking the TCRdb D call of TRBD2 is not possible without DNA. This CDR3 contains 17 residues. Germline V gene sequence: CDR1 SGHRS, CDR2 YFSETQ. The CDR3 reads CASSTRLAGENNNEQFF.

The rearrangement links TRBV10-3 to TRBJ1-6; TCRdb proposes TRBD1, but this gene call is untestable without DNA. Germline assignment: CDR1 ENHRY and CDR2 SYGVKD. The CDR3 extends over 13 amino acids. CDR3 residues: CAISGTGASPLHF.

V and J are TRBV28 and TRBJ2-5; the D gene TCRdb calls, TRBD1, cannot be checked with no DNA. Germline assignment: CDR1 MDHEN and CDR2 SYDVKM. The CDR3 contains 15 residues. The CDR3 loop reads CASTKGGQKWETQYF.

This chain joins TRBV4-2 and TRBJ1-1; TCRdb lists TRBD1, though no DNA is available to test this call. The CDR3 loop spans 13 amino acids. The germline V gene has CDR1 LGHNA and CDR2 YNFKEQ. The chain's CDR3 is CASSPSGGPEAFF.